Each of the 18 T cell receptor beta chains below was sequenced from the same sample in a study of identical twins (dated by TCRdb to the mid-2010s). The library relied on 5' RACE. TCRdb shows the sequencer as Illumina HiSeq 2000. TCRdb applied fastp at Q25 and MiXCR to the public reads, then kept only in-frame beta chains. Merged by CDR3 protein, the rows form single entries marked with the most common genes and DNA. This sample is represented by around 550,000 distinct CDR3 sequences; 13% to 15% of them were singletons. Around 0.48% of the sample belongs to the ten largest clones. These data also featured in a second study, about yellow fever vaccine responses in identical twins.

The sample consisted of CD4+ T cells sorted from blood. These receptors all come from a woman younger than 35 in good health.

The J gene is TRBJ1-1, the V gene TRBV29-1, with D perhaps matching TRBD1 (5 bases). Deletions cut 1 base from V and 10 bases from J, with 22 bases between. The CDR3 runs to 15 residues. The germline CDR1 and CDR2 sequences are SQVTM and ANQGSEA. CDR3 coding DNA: TGCAGCGTTGAAGTGCCGAGGCAGGGTCGTTGGGGAGCTTTCTTT. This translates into CSVEVPRQGRWGAFF. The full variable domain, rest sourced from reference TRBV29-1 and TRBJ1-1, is SAVISQKPSRDICQRGTSLTIQCQVDSQVTMMFWYRQQPGQSLTLIATANQGSEATYESGFVIDKFPISRPNLTFSTLTVSNMSPEDSSIYLCSVEVPRQGRWGAFFGQGTRLTVV.

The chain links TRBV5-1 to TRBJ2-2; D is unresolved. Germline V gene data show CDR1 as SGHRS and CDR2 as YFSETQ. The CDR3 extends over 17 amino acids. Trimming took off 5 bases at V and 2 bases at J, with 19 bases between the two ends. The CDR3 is CASSTGLYTQNTGELFF. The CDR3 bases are TGCGCCAGCAGTACGGGCTTATACACCCAAAACACCGGGGAGCTGTTTTTT.

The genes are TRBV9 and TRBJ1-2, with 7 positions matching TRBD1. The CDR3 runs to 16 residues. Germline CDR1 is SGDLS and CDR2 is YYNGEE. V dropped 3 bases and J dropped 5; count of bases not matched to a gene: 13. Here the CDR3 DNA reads TGTGCCAGCAGCGGAAAGGAGGGGACAGTGGCTTATGGCTACACCTTC. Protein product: CASSGKEGTVAYGYTF.

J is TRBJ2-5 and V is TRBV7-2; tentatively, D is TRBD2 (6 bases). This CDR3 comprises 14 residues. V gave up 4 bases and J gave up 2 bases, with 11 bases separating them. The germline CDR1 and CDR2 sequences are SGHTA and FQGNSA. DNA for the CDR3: TGTGCCAGCAGCTCCCAAGCGGGTCAAGAGACCCAGTACTTC. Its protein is CASSSQAGQETQYF.

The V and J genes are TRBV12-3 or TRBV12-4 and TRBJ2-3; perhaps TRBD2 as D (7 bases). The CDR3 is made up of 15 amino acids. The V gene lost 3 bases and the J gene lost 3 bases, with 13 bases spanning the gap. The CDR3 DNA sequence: TGTGCCAGCAGTTTTCGGGGGGCCGCGACAGATACGCAGTATTTT. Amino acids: CASSFRGAATDTQYF.

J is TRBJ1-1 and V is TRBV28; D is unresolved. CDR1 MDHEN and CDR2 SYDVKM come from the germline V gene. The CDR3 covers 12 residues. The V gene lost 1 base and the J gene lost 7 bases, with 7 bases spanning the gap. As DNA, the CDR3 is TGTGCCAGCAGTTTATATCAGTATGAAGCTTTCTTT. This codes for CASSLYQYEAFF.

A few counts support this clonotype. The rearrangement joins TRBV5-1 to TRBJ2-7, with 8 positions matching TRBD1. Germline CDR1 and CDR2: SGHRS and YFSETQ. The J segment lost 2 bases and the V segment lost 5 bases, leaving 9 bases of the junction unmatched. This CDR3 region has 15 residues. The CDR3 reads CASSLRGQEPYEQYF. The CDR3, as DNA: TGCGCCAGCAGTTTACGGGGACAGGAGCCCTACGAGCAGTACTTC.

In DNA, the CDR3 is TGCAGTGCTAGCGCTAGCGGGAGTAGGGCAGATACGCAGTATTTT. Translating it yields CSASASGSRADTQYF. The chain uses TRBV20-1 and TRBJ2-3; 10 bases map to TRBD2. V lost 3 bases to trimming and J lost 4 bases; unmatched junction nucleotides: 7. The CDR3 sequence is 15 residues long. CDR1 DFQATT and CDR2 SNEGSKA come from the germline V gene (reference sequence).

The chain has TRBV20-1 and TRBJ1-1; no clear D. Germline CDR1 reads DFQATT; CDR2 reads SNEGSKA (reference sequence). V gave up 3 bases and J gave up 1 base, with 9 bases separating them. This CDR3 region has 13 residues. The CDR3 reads CSASYTTNTEAFF. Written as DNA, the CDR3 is TGCAGTGCTAGTTACACGACGAACACTGAAGCTTTCTTT.

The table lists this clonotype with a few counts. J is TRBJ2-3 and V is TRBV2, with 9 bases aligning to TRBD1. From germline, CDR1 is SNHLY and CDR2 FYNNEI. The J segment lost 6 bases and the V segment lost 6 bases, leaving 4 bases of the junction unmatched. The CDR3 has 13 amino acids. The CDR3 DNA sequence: TGTGCCAGCAGGGGACAGGGTTTGGATACGCAGTATTTT. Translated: CASRGQGLDTQYF.

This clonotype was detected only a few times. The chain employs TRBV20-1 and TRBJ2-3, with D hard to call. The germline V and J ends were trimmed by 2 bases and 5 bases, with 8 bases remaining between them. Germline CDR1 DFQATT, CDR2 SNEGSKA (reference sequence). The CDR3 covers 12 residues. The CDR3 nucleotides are TGCAGTGCTAGATGGACGGAAGATACGCAGTATTTT. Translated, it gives CSARWTEDTQYF.

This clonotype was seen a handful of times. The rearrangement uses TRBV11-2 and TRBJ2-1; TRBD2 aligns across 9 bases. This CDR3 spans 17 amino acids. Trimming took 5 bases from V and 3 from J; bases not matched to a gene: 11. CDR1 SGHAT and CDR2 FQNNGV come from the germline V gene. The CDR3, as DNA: TGTGCCAGCAGCCCTCTAGCGGGACCGAATATCTACAATGAGCAGTTCTTC. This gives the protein CASSPLAGPNIYNEQFF.

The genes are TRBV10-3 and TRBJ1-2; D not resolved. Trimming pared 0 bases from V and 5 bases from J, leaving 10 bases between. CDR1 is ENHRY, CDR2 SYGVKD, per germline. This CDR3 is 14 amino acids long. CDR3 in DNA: TGTGCCATCAGTGAGTCTATGACCATTTATGGCTACACCTTC. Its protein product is CAISESMTIYGYTF.

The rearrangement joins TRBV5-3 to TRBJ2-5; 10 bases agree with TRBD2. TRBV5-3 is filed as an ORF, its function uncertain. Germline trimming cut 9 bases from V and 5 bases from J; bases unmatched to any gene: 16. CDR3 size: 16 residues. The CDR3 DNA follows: TGTGCCATCGGCCCCTCCCGAGGTAGCGGGAGGGAGACCCAGTACTTC. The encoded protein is CAIGPSRGSGRETQYF.

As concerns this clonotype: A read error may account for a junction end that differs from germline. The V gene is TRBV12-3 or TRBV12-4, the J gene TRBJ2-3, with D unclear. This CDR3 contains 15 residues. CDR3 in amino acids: CASSLRDSRTETQYF. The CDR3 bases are TGTGCCAGCAGTTTGAGAGACTCCCGCACAGAGACGCAGTATTTT.

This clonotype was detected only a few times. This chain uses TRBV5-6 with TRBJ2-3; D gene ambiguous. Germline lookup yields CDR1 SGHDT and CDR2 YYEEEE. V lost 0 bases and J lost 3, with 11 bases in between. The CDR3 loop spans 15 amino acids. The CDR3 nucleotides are TGTGCCAGCAGCTTGGCCGGGTACAATACAGATACGCAGTATTTT. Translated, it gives CASSLAGYNTDTQYF.

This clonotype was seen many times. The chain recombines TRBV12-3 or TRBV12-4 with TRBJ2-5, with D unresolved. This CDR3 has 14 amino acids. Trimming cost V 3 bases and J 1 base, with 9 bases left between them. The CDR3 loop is CASSFSTIQETQYF. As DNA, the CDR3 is TGTGCCAGCAGTTTTTCTACCATCCAAGAGACCCAGTACTTC.

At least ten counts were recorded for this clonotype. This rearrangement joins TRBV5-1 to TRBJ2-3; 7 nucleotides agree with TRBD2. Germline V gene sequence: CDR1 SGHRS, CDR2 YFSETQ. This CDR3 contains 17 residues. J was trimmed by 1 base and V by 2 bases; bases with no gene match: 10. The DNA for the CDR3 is TGCGCCAGCAGCTTTGGCGCGGGAGTGACGGGCACAGATACGCAGTATTTT. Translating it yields CASSFGAGVTGTDTQYF.